This is a list of T cell receptor beta chains from one sample in a study of cytomegalovirus exposure and HLA in healthy donors. Only in-frame clones appear in the TCRdb table, and some are missing; sequencing was by immunoSEQ multiplex PCR. Among 110,000 or so clones, over 60% were seen once, and the ten largest hold roughly 8.7%. The material sequenced was PBMCs. The receptor source for this set is a man younger than 30 in good health and CMV-seropositive. Both conserved end residues are part of each CDR3. Each record gives: J gene, clone size, V gene, D gene, CDR3 protein, CDR3 DNA. The D gene is left open where the match is weak. Some rows have no size entry. The others give once, few or many, or a class for an expanded clone.

TRBJ1-3,few,TRBV19,-,CASSFSPGQRRNTIYF,TGTGCCAGTAGTTTCAGCCCTGGACAGAGGCGAAACACCATATATTTT
TRBJ1-1,once,TRBV5-1,-,CASSSDQGFSTEAFF,TGCGCCAGCAGCTCGGATCAGGGTTTCAGCACTGAAGCTTTCTTT
TRBJ1-1,-,TRBV2,-,CASSRPYDTSDTEAFF,TGTGCCAGCTCGCGCCCCTATGACACGTCCGACACTGAAGCTTTCTTT
TRBJ2-1,-,TRBV29-1,TRBD2,CSVPPGGPYNEQFF,TGCAGCGTACCCCCGGGGGGACCCTACAATGAGCAGTTCTTC
TRBJ2-1,-,TRBV12-5,TRBD1,CASGLAGTGEFDEQFF,TGTGCTAGTGGTTTGGCCGGGACAGGGGAGTTCGATGAGCAGTTCTTC
TRBJ2-5,-,TRBV7-2,-,CASSPQGGTQYF,TGTGCCAGCAGCCCCCAGGGGGGGACCCAGTACTTC
TRBJ2-3,-,TRBV7-3,TRBD1,CASSFRQGSSDTQYF,TGTGCCAGCAGCTTTAGACAGGGGAGCTCCGATACGCAGTATTTT
TRBJ1-1,-,TRBV7-9,-,CASSPTGGRLNTEAFF,TGTGCCAGCAGCCCTACGGGGGGCCGGCTGAACACTGAAGCTTTCTTT
TRBJ2-3,-,TRBV5-6,-,CASSLRGRGTDTQYF,TGTGCCAGCAGCTTAAGGGGCAGGGGCACAGATACGCAGTATTTT
TRBJ2-3,-,TRBV7-8,-,CASSSPAGTQYF,TGTGCCAGCAGCTCCCCGGCGGGTACGCAGTATTTT
TRBJ1-5,once,TRBV7-6,TRBD1,CASSLARGTGRNQPQHF,TGTGCCAGCAGCTTAGCACGTGGGACAGGGAGGAATCAGCCCCAGCATTTT
TRBJ2-1,-,TRBV28,-,CASRGSRGEQFF,TGTGCCAGCAGGGGGTCACGAGGGGAGCAGTTCTTC
TRBJ1-4,once,TRBV6-5,-,CASGPDRLNEKLFF,TGTGCCAGCGGCCCAGACAGGCTAAATGAAAAACTGTTTTTT
TRBJ1-4,-,TRBV5-1,TRBD1,CASSLGQGSNEKLFF,TGCGCCAGCAGCTTGGGACAGGGGTCTAATGAAAAACTGTTTTTT
TRBJ2-7,-,TRBV15,-,CATSPHRGAEQYF,TGTGCCACCAGCCCACATCGGGGGGCCGAGCAGTACTTC
TRBJ2-3,-,TRBV5-1,-,CASIRGGASMIGGTDTQYF,TGCGCCAGCATTCGTGGTGGCGCTAGCATGATCGGGGGCACAGATACGCAGTATTTT
TRBJ2-5,-,TRBV5-1,-,CASSAGPQGMVETQYF,TGCGCCAGCAGCGCTGGTCCACAGGGTATGGTGGAGACCCAGTACTTC
TRBJ2-5,-,TRBV5-6,TRBD2,CASSLDLSHGLAGETQYF,TGTGCCAGCAGCTTGGATTTGAGCCACGGACTAGCGGGAGAGACCCAGTACTTC
TRBJ2-7,-,TRBV9,-,CASSGNGANEQYF,TGTGCCAGCAGCGGAAATGGGGCGAACGAGCAGTACTTC
TRBJ1-3,-,TRBV5-1,-,CASSLGDIFSGNTIYF,TGCGCCAGCAGCTTGGGGGACATCTTTTCTGGAAACACCATATATTTT
TRBJ2-5,-,TRBV19,-,CASGRGRAFLQETQYF,TGTGCCAGTGGCAGAGGCAGGGCCTTTCTTCAAGAGACCCAGTACTTC
TRBJ2-7,-,TRBV6-1,-,CAVYQVDEQYF,TGTGCCGTATACCAGGTAGACGAGCAGTACTTC
TRBJ1-6,-,TRBV7-2,-,CASSLAEYSPLHF,TGTGCCAGCAGCTTAGCGGAGTATTCACCCCTCCACTTT
TRBJ2-1,-,TRBV2,TRBD2,CARAGTSISEQFF,TGTGCCAGGGCCGGGACTAGCATCAGTGAGCAGTTCTTC
TRBJ2-3,-,TRBV12-2,-,CASRQKLAGGPPSTDTQYF,TGTGCAAGTCGCCAAAAATTAGCGGGGGGACCCCCTAGCACAGATACGCAGTATTTT
TRBJ1-2,few,TRBV7-9,-,CASAETDSGYTF,TGTGCCAGCGCTGAGACAGATAGTGGCTACACCTTC
TRBJ1-2,-,TRBV4-1,-,CASSQVRQENLEDYGYTF,TGCGCCAGCAGCCAAGTAAGACAGGAAAACCTTGAGGACTATGGCTACACCTTC
TRBJ1-5,-,TRBV7-9,-,CASSLVGGGRGNQPQHF,TGTGCCAGCAGCTTAGTAGGGGGGGGCAGGGGCAATCAGCCCCAGCATTTT
TRBJ2-7,-,TRBV10-1,-,CASSESGPTYEQYF,TGCGCCAGCAGTGAGTCGGGGCCAACCTACGAGCAGTACTTC
TRBJ2-7,-,TRBV11-2,-,CASSLTGGRSGGAFEQYF,TGTGCCAGCAGCCTCACAGGGGGCCGCAGCGGGGGGGCTTTCGAGCAGTACTTC
TRBJ2-6,-,TRBV5-1,TRBD1,CASSLGQGALEDSGANVLTF,TGCGCCAGCAGCTTGGGACAGGGGGCGCTTGAGGACTCTGGGGCCAACGTCCTGACTTTC
TRBJ2-3,few,TRBV30,-,CAWSVFGGRDTQYF,TGTGCCTGGAGTGTATTTGGGGGCCGGGATACGCAGTATTTT
TRBJ1-6,-,TRBV5-4,TRBD1,CASSFGTGADSPLHF,TGTGCCAGCAGCTTCGGGACAGGGGCGGATTCACCCCTCCACTTT
TRBJ1-2,-,TRBV5-1,TRBD1,CASSSDRGTNYGYTF,TGCGCCAGCAGCTCGGACAGGGGAACTAACTATGGCTACACCTTC
TRBJ2-7,-,TRBV27,-,CASSLSFSYEQYF,TGTGCCAGCAGTTTGAGTTTTTCCTACGAGCAGTACTTC
TRBJ2-2,-,TRBV7-2,-,CASRSTNSGTGELFF,TGTGCCAGCAGATCAACTAACTCAGGGACCGGGGAGCTGTTTTTT
TRBJ1-1,-,TRBV7-9,-,CASSEYNGELNTEAFF,TGTGCCAGCAGCGAATATAACGGGGAGCTGAACACTGAAGCTTTCTTT
TRBJ1-2,-,TRBV21-1,-,CASSIQGIGGYTF,TGTGCCAGCAGCATACAGGGGATAGGTGGCTACACCTTC
TRBJ2-5,-,TRBV19,TRBD1,CASSMPGGGRETQYF,TGTGCCAGTAGTATGCCAGGGGGCGGGCGAGAGACCCAGTACTTC
TRBJ2-2,few,TRBV15,TRBD1,CATSRKTGKTTGELFF,TGTGCCACCAGCAGGAAGACAGGGAAAACCACCGGGGAGCTGTTTTTT
TRBJ1-3,few,TRBV7-9,TRBD1,CASSDRVPGNTIYF,TGTGCCAGCAGCGACAGGGTCCCTGGAAACACCATATATTTT
TRBJ2-3,-,TRBV11-2,-,CASSHSPTDTQYF,TGTGCCAGCAGCCACTCCCCCACAGATACGCAGTATTTT
TRBJ2-1,-,TRBV5-6,TRBD2,CASSFRAGYGNEQFF,TGTGCCAGCAGCTTCAGAGCGGGGTATGGCAATGAGCAGTTCTTC
TRBJ1-1,-,TRBV6-5,-,CASSYGKGVLNTEAFF,TGTGCCAGCAGTTATGGTAAGGGAGTCCTCAACACTGAAGCTTTCTTT
TRBJ2-5,-,TRBV29-1,TRBD2,CSVTRDKTSGEETQYF,TGCAGCGTTACCCGGGACAAGACTAGCGGGGAGGAGACCCAGTACTTC
TRBJ2-1,-,TRBV20-1,-,CSAREGPGWFF,TGCAGTGCTAGAGAAGGTCCCGGGTGGTTCTTC
TRBJ1-3,-,TRBV5-1,TRBD1,CASSRDRAGPGNTIYF,TGCGCCAGCTCGAGGGACAGGGCAGGTCCTGGAAACACCATATATTTT
TRBJ2-7,-,TRBV28,-,CASSPPRDEQYF,TGTGCCAGCAGTCCCCCTCGGGACGAGCAGTACTTC
TRBJ1-3,-,TRBV5-6,TRBD1,CASSPGGLRNTIYF,TGTGCCAGCAGCCCAGGGGGCTTGAGAAACACCATATATTTT
TRBJ1-1,-,TRBV5-4,TRBD1,CASSLVGQANTEAFF,TGTGCCAGCAGCTTGGTCGGACAGGCGAACACTGAAGCTTTCTTT
TRBJ2-1,-,TRBV29-1,TRBD2,CSVGSGLAATYNEQFF,TGCAGCGTTGGTAGCGGACTAGCGGCAACTTACAATGAGCAGTTCTTC
TRBJ1-2,-,TRBV10-3,-,CAISERWGYTF,TGTGCCATCAGTGAGCGGTGGGGCTACACCTTC
TRBJ2-1,-,TRBV4-2,-,CASSQDTSPHEQFF,TGTGCCAGCAGCCAAGATACTAGTCCCCATGAGCAGTTCTTC
TRBJ1-3,-,TRBV2,-,CASRNRANSGNTIYF,TGTGCCAGCAGGAACAGGGCTAACTCTGGAAACACCATATATTTT
TRBJ1-2,-,TRBV9,-,CASSAGGVYGYTF,TGTGCCAGCAGCGCCGGTGGTGTCTATGGCTACACCTTC